The entry below gives a single TCR beta chain sequence along with its context. Its target is unknown. The length of the CDR3 is 18 residues. Germline CDR1 and CDR2: SQVTM and ANQGSEA. V shed 4 bases and J 1 base; nucleotides not matched to a gene: 8. The data are from a study of shared clonotypes between healthy human individuals. Study-level points and caveats: Sampling was confined to blood; repertoires within tissues likely differ. Non-shared clonotypes displayed generation probabilities falling below those of clonotypes present in all four donors. Some naive CD4 clonotypes, about 5%, turned up in common across four donors.

It was CD45RO-negative cells, positively selected for CCR7, that made up naive CD8 cells, with terminally differentiated effector memory CD45RA+ cells excluded. A roughly 200 ng quantity of DNA, approximately 29,000 T cell genomes, went into the sorted-subset replicate PCRs. This table comes from immunoSEQ multiplex PCR, and its TCRdb copy is limited to in-frame clones, with some not included. The sample lists roughly 890,000 clones, around 93% occurring once. The origin of this receptor is a man aged 30-40 years in good health. The J gene is TRBJ2-1, the V gene TRBV29-1; 15 nucleotides match TRBD2. Sequencing was performed on naive CD8+ T cells sorted from blood. In DNA, the CDR3 is TGCAGCGTTGTATTGCCGGGACTAGCGGGAGGATCCTACAATGAGCAGTTCTTC. This gives the protein CSVVLPGLAGGSYNEQFF.